This passage covers 2 T cell receptor beta chains from one sample sequenced in a study of T cell responses to AZD1222 COVID-19 vaccine (dated by TCRdb to 2020 to 2022). The time point label for this specimen denotes: baseline before first vaccination. The method behind the library was the immunoSEQ multiplex PCR assay. What TCRdb holds here is the immuneACCESS table cut down to in-frame rearrangements. Part of the clones is not present; checked against another copy, under half of the missing clones reflect an unresolved V gene, and the others are unexplained. Counted in this sample were roughly 100,000 clones; 93% of them appeared once. The top ten hold around 5% of the sample. The sample in question was peripheral blood, obtained on day 0 of AZD1222 vaccination. The receptors here all came from an adult in good health.

J is TRBJ1-4 and V is TRBV5-1; 8 bases match TRBD1. Unmatched junction bases numbered 14, after V lost 5 bases and J lost 8 bases. CDR1 is SGHRS and CDR2 is YFSETQ in the germline V gene. The CDR3 covers 16 residues. The CDR3 DNA reads TGCGCCAGCAGACCGGCATATTCAGGGGGCTGGGAAAAACTGTTTTTT. It yields the protein CASRPAYSGGWEKLFF.

The chain couples TRBV27 to TRBJ2-2; D gene uncertain. The V gene's germline CDR1 is MNHEY and CDR2 SMNVEV (reference sequence). The CDR3 is 13 amino acids. The germline V and J ends were trimmed by 6 bases and 1 base, with 6 bases remaining between them. The CDR3 DNA sequence: TGTGCCAGCAGAGGGCTGAACACCGGGGAGCTGTTTTTT. As protein: CASRGLNTGELFF.